The 28 T cell receptor beta chains reported below all come from one sample, sequenced in a study of identical twins. TCRdb reprocessed the 5' RACE reads via MiXCR and lists one record per CDR3 protein. This table holds 550,000 to 700,000 distinct CDR3 sequences, more than 9% found once. This sample was shared with a second study, whose subject was yellow fever vaccine responses in identical twins.

Sequencing used PBMCs. These receptors were taken from a woman under 30 in good health.

A few counts support this clonotype. The chain is built from TRBV27 and TRBJ2-3, with 7 positions matching TRBD1. CDR3 length: 15 amino acids. Germline trimming cut 5 bases from V and 4 bases from J; bases unmatched to any gene: 9. Germline V gene lookup returns CDR1 MNHEY and CDR2 SMNVEV (reference sequence). CDR3 sequence: CASSPPDRRADTQYF. Here the CDR3 DNA reads TGTGCCAGCAGTCCCCCGGACAGGCGCGCAGATACGCAGTATTTT.

This clonotype was picked up a small number of times. V is TRBV7-6 and J is TRBJ2-7; 8 bases align to TRBD1. This CDR3 comprises 15 residues. The trim removed 5 bases at V and 0 bases at J, leaving 6 bases unmatched. The germline V gene encodes CDR1 SGHVS and CDR2 FNYEAQ. The DNA for the CDR3 is TGTGCCAGCAGCGATTGGACAGGGTCCTCCTACGAGCAGTACTTC. It is translated as CASSDWTGSSYEQYF.

This clonotype was found a few times. The gene calls are TRBV20-1 and TRBJ2-1; no clear D. CDR1 and CDR2 from the germline V gene are DFQATT and SNEGSKA (reference sequence). The CDR3 is made up of 15 amino acids. V lost 3 bases and J lost 4, with 16 bases in between. The CDR3 bases are TGCAGTGCTAGTCGATTAGCCAATTTTTACAATGAGCAGTTCTTC. This sequence encodes CSASRLANFYNEQFF.

There are a few counts of this clonotype. This sequence joins TRBV6-1 and TRBJ2-1, with 10 bases that match TRBD2. Germline-derived CDR1 and CDR2 are MNHNS and SASEGT. J gave up 10 bases and V 8 bases, and 20 bases lay outside the gene matches. This CDR3 is built from 17 residues. The CDR3 loop reads CASDFIGGLAGAEEQFF. The DNA of the CDR3 is TGTGCCAGCGACTTCATCGGCGGGCTAGCGGGGGCAGAGGAGCAGTTCTTC.

This clonotype was found many times. The chain uses TRBV6-4 and TRBJ2-3; possible D gene TRBD2, 6 bases. CDR1 is MRHNA and CDR2 is SNTAGT in the germline V gene. Trimming took off 10 bases at V and 2 bases at J, with 19 bases between the two ends. The CDR3 is 15 amino acids. The CDR3, as DNA: TGTGCCACCAAGCTTGGGGGGACTGACACAGATACGCAGTATTTT. Translating it yields CATKLGGTDTDTQYF.

This clonotype was detected a few times. The V and J genes are TRBV24-1 and TRBJ2-5; 9 bases are shared with TRBD1. Germline V gene sequence: CDR1 KGHDR, CDR2 SFDVKD. V trimming: 4 bases; J trimming: 3 bases; junction bases outside the gene matches: 8. The CDR3 length is 16 residues. Here the CDR3 reads CATSDSRWDREETQYF. For the CDR3, the DNA is TGTGCCACCAGTGACTCACGGTGGGACAGGGAAGAGACCCAGTACTTC.

The gene calls are TRBV24-1 and TRBJ2-6; D remains unclear. This CDR3 comprises 16 residues. Germline V gene data show CDR1 as KGHDR and CDR2 as SFDVKD. V gave up 1 base and J gave up 3 bases, with 9 bases separating them. In nucleotides, the CDR3 is TGTGCCACCAGTGATTTTAGCCGTAATGGGGCCAACGTCCTGACTTTC. It specifies CATSDFSRNGANVLTF.

The V and J genes are TRBV18 and TRBJ2-7; TRBD2 matches 9 bases. Trimming cost V 1 base and J 3 bases; bases outside gene matches: 1. Germline V gene lookup returns CDR1 KGHSH and CDR2 LQKENI. The CDR3 covers 14 residues. CDR3 region: CASSPLAGDYEQYF. CDR3 nucleotides: TGTGCCAGCTCACCACTAGCGGGGGACTACGAGCAGTACTTC.

This clonotype was seen at least ten times. The V and J genes are TRBV5-1 and TRBJ2-2; TRBD1 is a possible D gene (5 bases). The CDR3 contains 14 residues. Trimming left V 4 bases short and J 4 bases short, with 11 bases between. Germline assignment: CDR1 SGHRS and CDR2 YFSETQ. The CDR3 DNA reads as TGCGCCAGCAGCGTAACAGGAACCACCGGGGAGCTGTTTTTT. This codes for CASSVTGTTGELFF.

The rearrangement uses TRBV4-3 and TRBJ2-1; TRBD2 matches at 10 bases. CDR1 and CDR2 from the germline V gene are LGHNA and YSLEER. Trimming at V came to 3 bases and at J to 9 bases, leaving 8 bases not matched to a gene. The CDR3 length is 15 residues. CDR3 nucleotide sequence: TGCGCCAGCAGCCAGGAATTGACTAGCGGGCGTGAGCAGTTCTTC. Residues: CASSQELTSGREQFF.

The sample holds many counts of this clonotype. CDR3 sequence reads: CASRHRDRVYNEQFF. The CDR3 DNA sequence: TGTGCCAGCAGGCACCGGGACAGGGTTTACAATGAGCAGTTCTTC. The V call is TRBV6-2 or TRBV6-3, the J call TRBJ2-1; 9 nucleotides align to TRBD1. The CDR3 runs to 15 residues. V trimming: 6 bases; J trimming: 4 bases; junction bases outside the gene matches: 7. Per the germline V gene, CDR1 is MNHEY and CDR2 is SVGEGT.

Here the CDR3 reads CSVDWGQSSSTDTQYF. In DNA, the CDR3 is TGCAGCGTTGATTGGGGACAGTCGTCTAGCACAGATACGCAGTATTTT. The rearrangement links TRBV29-1 to TRBJ2-3, with 7 bases fitting TRBD1. Unmatched junction bases numbered 9, after V lost 3 bases and J lost 0 bases. There are 16 residues in the CDR3. Looked up from germline, CDR1 is SQVTM and CDR2 is ANQGSEA.

The rearrangement uses TRBV20-1 and TRBJ2-1; 10 positions match TRBD2. The CDR3 length is 15 residues. Per germline, CDR1 DFQATT and CDR2 SNEGSKA (reference sequence). J was trimmed by 1 base and V by 5 bases; bases with no gene match: 5. CDR3 sequence (DNA): TGCAGTGCTGGCGTTAGCGGGAGGTCCTACAATGAGCAGTTCTTC. This sequence encodes CSAGVSGRSYNEQFF.

The CDR3 sequence: CASSQDFGFYPHEQYF. DNA of the CDR3: TGCGCCAGCAGCCAAGATTTCGGGTTTTATCCCCACGAGCAGTACTTC. The rearrangement joins TRBV4-3 to TRBJ2-7; D remains unclear. V dropped 0 bases and J dropped 5 bases, with 17 bases sitting between them. The V gene's germline CDR1 is LGHNA and CDR2 YSLEER. The CDR3 is 16 residues long.

This clonotype was observed many times. The chain recombines TRBV7-2 with TRBJ2-5; no clear D gene. CDR1 is SGHTA, CDR2 FQGNSA, per germline. Between the trimmed V and J ends, which lost 6 bases and 5 bases, there was a span of 7 bases. CDR3 length: 11 residues. CDR3 sequence (DNA): TGTGCCAGCAGACAGATTGAGACCCAGTACTTC. It specifies CASRQIETQYF.

V gene TRBV9 combines with J gene TRBJ2-2; 15 nucleotides match TRBD2. Germline CDR1 reads SGDLS; CDR2 reads YYNGEE. V was clipped by 4 bases and J by 7 bases; unmatched bases: 5. CDR3 length: 16 residues. CDR3 sequence reads: CASSPGLAGGSGELFF. Written as DNA, the CDR3 is TGTGCCAGCAGCCCCGGACTAGCGGGAGGGAGCGGGGAGCTGTTTTTT.

J is TRBJ2-5 and V is TRBV11-3, with TRBD2 identical over 11 bases. Germline loops: CDR1 SGHNT, CDR2 YENEEA. Trimming took 4 bases from V and 4 from J; bases not matched to a gene: 23. The CDR3 length is 21 residues. DNA of the CDR3: TGTGCCAGCAGCTCGCGACTACTAGCGGGAGCTCACTTTCTCGATGGAGAGACCCAGTACTTC. This translates into CASSSRLLAGAHFLDGETQYF. Using reference TRBV11-3 and TRBJ2-5 for the parts outside the CDR3, the full variable domain is EAGVVQSPRYKIIEKKQPVAFWCNPISGHNTLYWYLQNLGQGPELLIRYENEEAVDDSQLPKDRFSAERLKGVDSTLKIQPAELGDSAVYLCASSSRLLAGAHFLDGETQYFGPGTRLLVL.

The rearrangement uses TRBV20-1 and TRBJ2-2; D might be TRBD2 (6 bases). This CDR3 is built from 16 residues. Germline V gene sequence: CDR1 DFQATT, CDR2 SNEGSKA (reference sequence). Deletions cut 0 bases from V and 1 base from J, with 12 bases between. CDR3 in DNA: TGCAGTGCTAGAGATGGGGGGACCCTGAACACCGGGGAGCTGTTTTTT. As protein: CSARDGGTLNTGELFF.

This clonotype was seen at least ten times. V is TRBV5-1 and J is TRBJ1-1; the D is unclear. Between the trimmed V and J ends, which lost 0 bases and 3 bases, there was a span of 9 bases. This CDR3 is built from 14 residues. Germline CDR1 and CDR2: SGHRS and YFSETQ. In DNA, the CDR3 is TGCGCCAGCAGCTTGGGAAATAGAGACACTGAAGCTTTCTTT. It encodes CASSLGNRDTEAFF.

This chain joins TRBV21-1 and TRBJ2-1; the table gives TRBD2 as D, unverified against the DNA. TRBV21-1 counts as a pseudogene. CDR3 length equals 13 residues. CDR3 sequence: CAIHQRENNEQFF. The CDR3 DNA sequence: TGTGCGATACACCAGCGGGAAAACAATGAGCAGTTCTTC.

This clonotype was found many times. V gene TRBV5-1 combines with J gene TRBJ1-1; D uncertain. CDR3 length equals 15 residues. CDR1 and CDR2 (germline): SGHRS, YFSETQ. Trimming took off 0 bases at V and 1 base at J, with 10 bases between the two ends. The chain's CDR3 is CASSLDPIANTEAFF. CDR3 DNA: TGCGCCAGCAGCTTGGATCCGATAGCGAACACTGAAGCTTTCTTT.

This clonotype was found many times. The rearrangement joins TRBV27 to TRBJ2-7, with D perhaps matching TRBD1 (5 bases). The V gene lost 4 bases and the J gene lost 2 bases, with 12 bases spanning the gap. Germline V lookup: CDR1 MNHEY, CDR2 SMNVEV (reference sequence). CDR3 size: 14 residues. The CDR3 is CASSSGIGTYEQYF. CDR3 in DNA: TGTGCCAGCAGTTCAGGGATAGGTACCTACGAGCAGTACTTC.

This clonotype was seen many times. The chain employs TRBV29-1 and TRBJ2-3; no reliable D call. Germline lookup yields CDR1 SQVTM and CDR2 ANQGSEA. The CDR3 loop spans 13 amino acids. The V end lost 3 bases, the J end lost 2 bases, and 9 bases lay between the germline ends. This chain's CDR3 is CSVDFRHTDTQYF. The CDR3 DNA sequence: TGCAGCGTTGACTTCAGGCACACAGATACGCAGTATTTT.

The table lists this clonotype with many counts. The gene calls are TRBV12-3 or TRBV12-4 and TRBJ2-3, with D perhaps given as TRBD1 or TRBD2 (6 bases each). Trimming removed 10 bases at V and 2 bases at J, with 19 bases between. This CDR3 has 15 amino acids. In nucleotides, the CDR3 is TGTGCCACCGAACGGGGGCAGACCCACACAGATACGCAGTATTTT. This translates into CATERGQTHTDTQYF.

V is TRBV2 and J is TRBJ1-1; D remains unclear. CDR3 length equals 13 residues. The V end lost 6 bases, the J end lost 7 bases, and 15 bases lay between the germline ends. The V gene's germline CDR1 is SNHLY and CDR2 FYNNEI. In DNA, the CDR3 is TGTGCCAGCAGCAGAGACGGTTCGGGTGAAGCTTTCTTT. Translated: CASSRDGSGEAFF.

This clonotype was counted at least ten times. This rearrangement joins TRBV20-1 to TRBJ1-5; D is unclear. CDR1 is DFQATT and CDR2 is SNEGSKA in the germline V gene (reference sequence). This CDR3 spans 14 amino acids. Trimming removed 0 bases at V and 0 bases at J, with 6 bases between. The CDR3 DNA reads TGCAGTGCTAGAGAACCCAGTAGCAATCAGCCCCAGCATTTT. As protein: CSAREPSSNQPQHF.

This clonotype was seen many times. V is TRBV14 and J is TRBJ1-1, with 8 bases aligning to TRBD1. Trimming removed 5 bases from V and 5 bases from J; junction bases left unmatched: 10. The CDR3 covers 15 residues. From germline, CDR1 is SGHDN and CDR2 FVKESK. In nucleotides, the CDR3 is TGTGCCAGCAGCGCTCAGGGGGCATTGGGAACTGAAGCTTTCTTT. Protein sequence: CASSAQGALGTEAFF.

This clonotype was seen a handful of times. The V and J genes are TRBV7-9 and TRBJ1-2; perhaps TRBD1 as D (5 bases). The CDR3 extends over 15 amino acids. Per germline, CDR1 SEHNR and CDR2 FQNEAQ (reference sequence). The V and J ends lost 0 bases and 2 bases respectively, with 10 bases between them. The CDR3 DNA is TGTGCCAGCAGCTTAGCGAAGGGGACCAACTATGGCTACACCTTC. Translated, it gives CASSLAKGTNYGYTF.